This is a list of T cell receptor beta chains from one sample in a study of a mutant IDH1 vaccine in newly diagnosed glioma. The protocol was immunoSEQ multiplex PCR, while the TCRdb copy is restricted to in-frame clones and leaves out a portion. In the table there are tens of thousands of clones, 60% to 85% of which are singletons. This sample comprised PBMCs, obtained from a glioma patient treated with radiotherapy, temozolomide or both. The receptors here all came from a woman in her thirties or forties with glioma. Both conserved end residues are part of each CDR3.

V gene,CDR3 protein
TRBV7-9,CASSLKRGVGEQFF
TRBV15,CATSIPPGEKLFF
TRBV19,CASIRTSGGLYNEQFF
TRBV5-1,CASSLGGDGYTF
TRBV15,CATRADRALSYEQYF
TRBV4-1,CASSPEEFGTDTQYF
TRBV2,CASRYGQGEQYF
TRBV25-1,CASSEQSGGAGDTQYF
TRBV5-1,CASSRPPGQGATDTQYF
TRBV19,CASSPRQGAPNYGYTF
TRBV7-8,CASSPRSSTEAFF
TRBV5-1,CASSLSGSSTDTQYF
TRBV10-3,CAIRPGQGNDEAFF
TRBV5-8,CASSEVLIF
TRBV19,CASRQQGGYGYTF
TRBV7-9,CASSPGLEQFF
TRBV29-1,CSVGFTGGETQYF
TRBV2,CASSDYAGGTGTNSPLHF
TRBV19,CASSPGTGTYEQYF
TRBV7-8,CASSSTPSWVVELEQYF
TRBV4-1,CASSQDRDRGGFNQPQHF
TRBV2,CASRGRGTDTQYF
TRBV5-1,CASSGGQENTEAFF
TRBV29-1,CSVDNYGYTF
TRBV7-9,CASSSGGQVNEKLFF
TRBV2,CASSYGQGPLHF
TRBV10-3,CAISERPLSGGELFF
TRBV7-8,CASSLEGAYGYTF
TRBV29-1,CSVDGTATYGYTF
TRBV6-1,CASSDQGGSYTF
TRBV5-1,CASSTAYKNTEAFF
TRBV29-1,CSVVPLMNTGELFF
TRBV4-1,CASSQAPFYEQYF
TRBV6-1,CAGVNGNTIYF
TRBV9,CASSVVGSGANVLTF
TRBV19,CASHVRRVNYEQYF